This TCR beta chain was documented in a study of PD-L1 blockade in urothelial cancer. Study summary: The number of prior chemotherapy regimens per patient was 0 to 3. It was at 3 weeks (second dose) and 6 weeks after treatment start that blood was analyzed.

Unmatched junction bases numbered 8, after V lost 3 bases and J lost 6 bases. The CDR3 extends over 16 amino acids. The germline V gene has CDR1 SQVTM and CDR2 ANQGSEA. Comment on this clone: Its matching antigen is unknown.

Method: immunoSEQ multiplex PCR; TCRdb's copy keeps in-frame clones and lacks some. The sample holds 85,000 to 100,000 clones; more than 85% are singletons and the top ten take over 8.5%. Study-wide findings and caveats: Better survival was forecast by a pretreatment blood TCR clonality below the median.

The source material was PBMCs, sampled around atezolizumab (anti-PD-L1) treatment. This chain links TRBV29-1 with TRBJ2-7; 16 bases match TRBD2. This clonotype originated in a man between 60 and 75 years old with urothelial cancer. CDR3 DNA: TGCAGCGTTGACCCGGGACTAGCGGGAGGGCCGGGCGAGCAGTACTTC. Translation gives CSVDPGLAGGPGEQYF.